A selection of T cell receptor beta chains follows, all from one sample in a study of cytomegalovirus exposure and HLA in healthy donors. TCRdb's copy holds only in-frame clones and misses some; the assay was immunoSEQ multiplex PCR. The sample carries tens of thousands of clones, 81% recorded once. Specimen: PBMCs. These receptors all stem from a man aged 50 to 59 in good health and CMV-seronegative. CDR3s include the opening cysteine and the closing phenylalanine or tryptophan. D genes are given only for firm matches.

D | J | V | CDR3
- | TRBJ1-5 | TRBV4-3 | CASSQDWGLSNQPQHF
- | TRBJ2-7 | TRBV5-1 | CASSLVQGRYVHEQYF
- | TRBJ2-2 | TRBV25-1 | CASSEFGGKNTGELFF
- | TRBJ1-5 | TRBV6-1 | CASSPGRNQPQHF
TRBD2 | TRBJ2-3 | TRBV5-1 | CASSRTSGFTDTQYF
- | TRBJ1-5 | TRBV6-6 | CASSRPVGQTNQPQHF
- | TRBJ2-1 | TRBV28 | CASSKYRLSSYNEQFF
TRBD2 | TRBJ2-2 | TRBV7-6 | CASSTHGLAGVPGELFF
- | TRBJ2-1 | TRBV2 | CASRYHYEQFF
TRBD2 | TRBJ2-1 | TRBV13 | CASSLSGSTLIYEQFF
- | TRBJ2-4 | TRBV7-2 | CASSLGGGGSGNIQYF
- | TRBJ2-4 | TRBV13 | CASSLGTGPNIQYF
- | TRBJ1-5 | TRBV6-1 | CASSEWHLSNQPQHF
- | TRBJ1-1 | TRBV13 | CASSLGRVSTEAFF
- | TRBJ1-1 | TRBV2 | CAAQGGNTEAFF
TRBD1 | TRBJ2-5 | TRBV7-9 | CASSLGQGMETQYF